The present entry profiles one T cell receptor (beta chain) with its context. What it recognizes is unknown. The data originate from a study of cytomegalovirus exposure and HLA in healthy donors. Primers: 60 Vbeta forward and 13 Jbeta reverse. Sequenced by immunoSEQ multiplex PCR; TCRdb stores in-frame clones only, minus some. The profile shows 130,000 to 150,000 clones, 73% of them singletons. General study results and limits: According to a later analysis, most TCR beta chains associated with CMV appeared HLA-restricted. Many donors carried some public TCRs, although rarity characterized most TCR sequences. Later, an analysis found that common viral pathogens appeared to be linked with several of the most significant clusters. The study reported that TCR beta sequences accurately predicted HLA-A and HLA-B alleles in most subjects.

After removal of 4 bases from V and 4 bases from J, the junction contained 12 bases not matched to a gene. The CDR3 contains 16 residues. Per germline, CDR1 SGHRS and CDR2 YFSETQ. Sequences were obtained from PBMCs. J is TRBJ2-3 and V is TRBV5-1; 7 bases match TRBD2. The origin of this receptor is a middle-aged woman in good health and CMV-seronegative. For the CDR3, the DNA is TGCGCCAGCAGCCTGGACGGACTAGGGGCCCCAGATACGCAGTATTTT. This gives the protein CASSLDGLGAPDTQYF.